This T cell receptor (beta chain) was sequenced for a study of cytomegalovirus exposure and HLA in healthy donors. PCR involved 60 Vbeta and 13 Jbeta primers. The data were produced by immunoSEQ multiplex PCR, yet TCRdb's version contains in-frame clones alone and is incomplete. The sample lists over 150,000 clones, 77% occurring once. Concerning this clone: The antigen is undetermined.

This CDR3 spans 15 amino acids. Germline loops: CDR1 GTSNPN, CDR2 SVGIG (reference sequence). Trimming stripped 1 base from V and 4 bases from J, with 14 bases between. Regarding the study as a whole: A further, later analysis showed that HLA-associated TCR beta chains (compared with equally common others) were more clonally expanded.

The TCR sequence derives from a male donor in good health and CMV-seropositive. Sequencing was carried out using PBMCs. This sequence joins TRBV30 and TRBJ1-3; D uncertain. CDR3 residues: CAWSGGLSVGNTIYF. DNA for the CDR3: TGTGCCTGGAGTGGCGGCCTTTCCGTGGGAAACACCATATATTTT.